This T cell receptor beta chain was documented in a study of Ad26.COV2.S vaccination and SARS-CoV-2 variants. About the study: Enrolled in COV1001, the donor was in the Ad26.COV2.S trial arm, which received the vaccine. Study-wide points: Vaccinees displayed broader spike-specific TCR repertoires than placebo recipients.

About this clone itself: Its target is unknown.

Sequencing was performed with immunoSEQ multiplex PCR; in TCRdb, only in-frame clones are kept and a portion is missing. The table lists about 280,000 clones, approximately 89% of them singletons. Per the germline V gene, CDR1 is ENHRY and CDR2 is SYGVKD. The V and J ends lost 8 bases and 5 bases respectively, with 22 bases between them. The CDR3 contains 16 residues. The treatment denotes: around 19 received Ad26.COV2.S at low or high dose, single or two shots; 5 received placebo; per-sample allocation not given. The samples date from day 63 after the first vaccine or placebo injection. Based in Boston, the donor was an adult of 18-55 years.

The TCR was taken from a person aged 18-60 years who received the Ad26.COV2.S COVID-19 vaccine or a placebo. Specimen: peripheral blood, collected in a trial of Ad26.COV2.S vaccine versus placebo. The rearrangement links TRBV10-3 to TRBJ1-3; D may be TRBD1 (5 bases). CDR3 amino acids: CAISVSQGFERNTIYF. In nucleotides, the CDR3 is TGTGCCATCTCGGTTTCCCAGGGATTTGAGAGAAACACCATATATTTT.